Below are 30 T cell receptor beta chains sequenced from a single sample in a study of identical twins. In TCRdb, the 5' RACE reads were re-called with MiXCR into one record per CDR3 protein. The table has a few hundred thousand distinct CDR3 sequences, around an eighth seen once. Another study also made use of these data, one on yellow fever vaccine responses in identical twins.

Sequenced: CD8+ T cells sorted from blood. These receptors were obtained from a woman aged 18-30 years in good health.

The sample holds many counts of this clonotype. The chain combines TRBV12-5 with TRBJ2-1; 7 bases are shared with TRBD2. This CDR3 has 13 residues. Looked up from germline, CDR1 is LGHNT and CDR2 is FRNRAP. V was pared by 9 bases and J by 8 bases, with 10 bases of the junction left unmatched. CDR3: CASGAGEVYEQFF. The CDR3 DNA follows: TGTGCTAGCGGCGCGGGAGAAGTGTATGAGCAGTTCTTC.

CDR3: CASAGTANEKLFF. For the CDR3, the DNA is TGTGCCAGCGCCGGGACAGCTAATGAAAAACTGTTTTTT. The V and J genes are TRBV12-3 or TRBV12-4 and TRBJ1-4, with TRBD1 identical over 7 bases. Trimming took 8 bases from V and 3 from J; bases not matched to a gene: 3. The CDR3 sequence is 13 residues long.

The chain combines TRBV3-1 with TRBJ2-1, with 10 bases fitting TRBD2. This CDR3 comprises 17 residues. Trimming removed 4 bases from V and 8 bases from J; junction bases left unmatched: 14. Germline lookup yields CDR1 LGHDT and CDR2 YNNKEL (reference sequence). The chain's CDR3 is CASSLPTTSGKSHEQFF. In DNA form, the CDR3 reads TGTGCCAGCAGCCTACCAACCACTAGCGGGAAGTCCCATGAGCAGTTCTTC.

This clonotype came up many times. The rearrangement joins TRBV12-3 or TRBV12-4 to TRBJ2-1, with 15 positions matching TRBD2. V shed 6 bases and J 4 bases; nucleotides not matched to a gene: 10. The CDR3 is 18 residues long. CDR3: CASRPGLAGGRRYNEQFF. The CDR3 DNA sequence: TGTGCCAGCAGACCGGGACTAGCGGGAGGAAGAAGGTACAATGAGCAGTTCTTC.

This clonotype was counted at least ten times. The V and J genes are TRBV5-1 and TRBJ2-3; D may be TRBD2 (6 bases). Germline V lookup: CDR1 SGHRS, CDR2 YFSETQ. The CDR3 spans 14 residues. Trimming pared 0 bases from V and 2 bases from J, leaving 7 bases between. The CDR3 sequence: CASSLVDYTDTQYF. Written as DNA, the CDR3 is TGCGCCAGCAGCTTGGTGGACTACACAGATACGCAGTATTTT. Looking up the rest from reference TRBV5-1 and TRBJ2-3 gives the full variable domain: KAGVTQTPRYLIKTRGQQVTLSCSPISGHRSVSWYQQTPGQGLQFLFEYFSETQRNKGNFPGRFSGRQFSNSRSEMNVSTLELGDSALYLCASSLVDYTDTQYFGPGTRLTVL.

This rearrangement joins TRBV27 to TRBJ2-3, with 7 nucleotides matching TRBD2. Trimming cost V 5 bases and J 5 bases; bases outside gene matches: 13. The CDR3 extends over 16 amino acids. Germline V gene data show CDR1 as MNHEY and CDR2 as SMNVEV (reference sequence). CDR3 in amino acids: CASSHRLAPLRDTQYF. The CDR3 region has the DNA TGTGCCAGCAGTCATCGACTAGCCCCCTTGAGAGATACGCAGTATTTT.

In its sample, this clonotype was seen a few times. The genes are TRBV6-2 or TRBV6-3 and TRBJ2-1; 14 bases match TRBD2. The V and J ends lost 7 bases and 0 bases, in that order; junction bases with no gene match: 20. This CDR3 spans 22 amino acids. Per the germline V gene, CDR1 is MNHEY and CDR2 is SVGEGT. For the CDR3, the DNA is TGTGCCAGCACCAAAACGGCCCTACCGGGACTAGCGGGGGACAGCTCCTACAATGAGCAGTTCTTC. This gives the protein CASTKTALPGLAGDSSYNEQFF.

This clonotype was seen a handful of times. The chain couples TRBV28 to TRBJ1-1; TRBD1 matches 9 bases. The CDR3 loop spans 18 amino acids. Losses at the gene ends were 2 bases for V and 1 base for J; bases not matched to a gene: 11. Germline CDR1 is MDHEN and CDR2 is SYDVKM. The CDR3 loop reads CASSLTWDRAVGNTEAFF. The CDR3 coding sequence is TGTGCCAGCAGTTTAACGTGGGACAGGGCTGTTGGGAACACTGAAGCTTTCTTT.

This clonotype was recorded at least ten times. J is TRBJ2-3 and V is TRBV7-3; 10 bases line up with TRBD2. Germline V gene lookup returns CDR1 SGHTA and CDR2 FQGTGA. The CDR3 length is 18 residues. V shed 4 bases and J 6 bases; nucleotides not matched to a gene: 16. The CDR3 spells CASSWGAGGPETLDTQYF. The CDR3 DNA sequence: TGTGCCAGCAGCTGGGGAGCGGGAGGGCCTGAAACGTTGGATACGCAGTATTTT.

This clonotype was picked up many times. The rearrangement links TRBV7-9 to TRBJ2-5; D uncertain. Deletions cut 1 base from V and 1 base from J, with 7 bases between. From germline, CDR1 is SEHNR and CDR2 FQNEAQ (reference sequence). This CDR3 has 14 residues. CDR3 sequence reads: CASSLGGSQETQYF. The DNA of the CDR3 is TGTGCCAGCAGCTTAGGCGGTAGCCAAGAGACCCAGTACTTC. The variable domain in full, with the rest retrieved from reference TRBV7-9 and TRBJ2-5, is DTGVSQNPRHKITKRGQNVTFRCDPISEHNRLYWYRQTLGQGPEFLTYFQNEAQLEKSRLLSDRFSAERPKGSFSTLEIQRTEQGDSAMYLCASSLGGSQETQYFGPGTRLLVL.

This clonotype was seen many times. The V and J genes are TRBV12-3 or TRBV12-4 and TRBJ1-1; no definite D call. The CDR3 spans 15 residues. Trimming took 5 bases from V and 1 from J, leaving 14 bases between them. CDR3 loop: CASSPPGRENTEAFF. The DNA for the CDR3 is TGTGCCAGCAGTCCCCCGGGTAGAGAGAACACTGAAGCTTTCTTT.

There are many counts of this clonotype. This chain uses TRBV12-3 or TRBV12-4 with TRBJ2-2, with D unresolved. V shed 6 bases and J shed 1 base, with 12 bases lying between them. The CDR3 is made up of 15 amino acids. The chain's CDR3 is CASSQEVVNTGELFF. CDR3 coding DNA: TGTGCCAGCAGCCAAGAGGTAGTGAACACCGGGGAGCTGTTTTTT.

A few counts support this clonotype. The genes are TRBV6-4 and TRBJ2-7, with TRBD1 matching 7 bases. This CDR3 has 16 amino acids. Germline lookup yields CDR1 MRHNA and CDR2 SNTAGT. V gave up 5 bases and J gave up 5 bases; unmatched junction bases: 15. The CDR3 region has the DNA TGTGCCAGCAGTCCCACCACCCGACAGGGTCCCCACGAGCAGTACGTC. This gives the protein CASSPTTRQGPHEQYV.

This clonotype showed up just a few times. The rearrangement links TRBV20-1 to TRBJ2-7; D unresolved. Germline-derived CDR1 and CDR2 are DFQATT and SNEGSKA (reference sequence). This CDR3 has 13 residues. Between the trimmed V and J ends, which lost 3 bases and 1 base, there was a span of 10 bases. CDR3 sequence reads: CSASPTSSYEQYV. CDR3 sequence (DNA): TGCAGTGCTAGCCCGACGTCATCCTACGAGCAGTACGTC.

The genes are TRBV7-9 and TRBJ2-3; 8 nucleotides agree with TRBD1. V shed 5 bases, J shed 1 base, and the junction held 8 bases outside the gene matches. Germline loops: CDR1 SEHNR, CDR2 FQNEAQ (reference sequence). This CDR3 region has 16 residues. The chain's CDR3 is CASSLRQGMGTDTQYF. The CDR3 DNA reads as TGTGCCAGCAGCCTACGACAGGGGATGGGCACAGATACGCAGTATTTT.

The chain is built from TRBV3-1 and TRBJ1-3, with a tentative D call TRBD1 (5 bases). Germline CDR1 LGHDT, CDR2 YNNKEL (reference sequence). The V and J ends lost 0 bases and 3 bases respectively, with 12 bases between them. There are 16 residues in the CDR3. CDR3 region: CASSQEGWDGGNTIYF. The CDR3 nucleotides are TGTGCCAGCAGCCAAGAGGGATGGGACGGTGGAAACACCATATATTTT.

This clonotype was recorded a few times. CDR3 sequence reads: CSASGVLSYEQYF. DNA for the CDR3: TGCAGTGCTAGCGGGGTGCTCTCCTACGAGCAGTACTTC. V is TRBV20-1 and J is TRBJ2-7, with D possibly matching TRBD2 (5 bases). Germline loops: CDR1 DFQATT, CDR2 SNEGSKA (reference sequence). The CDR3 covers 13 residues. V was shortened by 3 bases and J by 0 bases, with 9 bases between the two germline ends.

This clonotype was observed a few times. The chain uses TRBV6-1 and TRBJ2-5; 7 bases match TRBD1. Germline V CDR1 and CDR2: MNHNS, SASEGT. This CDR3 is built from 14 residues. V lost 6 bases and J lost 5; bases outside the gene matches: 9. CDR3: CASSPQGHLETQYF. CDR3 in DNA: TGTGCCAGCAGCCCACAGGGGCATTTGGAGACCCAGTACTTC.

This clonotype was observed a handful of times. J is TRBJ1-1 and V is TRBV7-9; TRBD1 aligns across 9 bases. Germline V gene data show CDR1 as SEHNR and CDR2 as FQNEAQ (reference sequence). This CDR3 spans 14 amino acids. J gave up 5 bases and V 4 bases, and 5 bases lay outside the gene matches. This CDR3 reads CASSSRDRVTEAFF. The CDR3 DNA follows: TGTGCCAGCAGCTCCCGGGACAGGGTTACTGAAGCTTTCTTT.

The J gene is TRBJ2-1, the V gene TRBV2; D is unclear. The CDR3 is 10 amino acids. V was trimmed by 8 bases and J by 11 bases, leaving 10 bases between them. Germline V CDR1 and CDR2: SNHLY, FYNNEI. The CDR3: CASDWAQQFF. Here the CDR3 DNA reads TGTGCCAGCGATTGGGCACAGCAGTTCTTC.

This clonotype was found a few times. The chain has TRBV27 and TRBJ2-1; TRBD2 might be the D (5 bases). Germline lookup yields CDR1 MNHEY and CDR2 SMNVEV (reference sequence). Trimming cost V 0 bases and J 4 bases, with 10 bases left between them. CDR3 length: 15 residues. The CDR3 DNA is TGTGCCAGCAGTTTATCTAGCGTACCATACAATGAGCAGTTCTTC. It yields the protein CASSLSSVPYNEQFF.

This chain connects TRBV29-1 to TRBJ2-7; TRBD2 aligns across 9 bases. V trimming: 7 bases; J trimming: 4 bases; junction bases outside the gene matches: 8. Germline lookup yields CDR1 SQVTM and CDR2 ANQGSEA. There are 13 residues in the CDR3. The CDR3 is CSAQLAGRYEQYF. The CDR3 DNA sequence: TGCAGCGCCCAACTAGCGGGCCGATACGAGCAGTACTTC.

This clonotype has only a few counts. This rearrangement joins TRBV20-1 to TRBJ2-3; TRBD1 agrees at 7 bases. The germline V gene encodes CDR1 DFQATT and CDR2 SNEGSKA (reference sequence). V trimming: 6 bases; J trimming: 0 bases; junction bases outside the gene matches: 21. The CDR3 runs to 19 residues. This CDR3 is CSADAGTEVWGASTDTQYF. DNA for the CDR3: TGCAGTGCCGATGCCGGGACAGAAGTTTGGGGAGCTAGCACAGATACGCAGTATTTT.

The gene calls are TRBV6-1 and TRBJ2-1; possibly TRBD2 for D (5 bases). In germline, CDR1 is MNHNS, CDR2 SASEGT. The CDR3 length is 14 residues. V lost 4 bases and J lost 8, with 15 bases in between. The CDR3 region is CASSGGIYQHEQFF. The CDR3 bases are TGTGCCAGCAGTGGAGGGATATACCAGCATGAGCAGTTCTTC.

This clonotype was detected a few times. Germline and junction disagree at one end, which may indicate a read error. The rearrangement links TRBV12-3 or TRBV12-4 to TRBJ2-1; D is perhaps TRBD1 (6 bases). The CDR3 runs to 15 residues. The CDR3 DNA sequence: TGTGCCCGCAGCCAAACAGGGCAGCGCCTCAATGAGCAGTTCTTC. This codes for CARSQTGQRLNEQFF.

This clonotype has just a few counts. The chain employs TRBV28 and TRBJ2-5; the D call may be TRBD1 or TRBD2 (6 bases each). Germline lookup yields CDR1 MDHEN and CDR2 SYDVKM. The length of the CDR3 is 17 residues. V was trimmed by 6 bases and J by 0 bases, leaving 20 bases between them. The CDR3 DNA sequence: TGTGCCAGCAGCACTCAAGGGGGGCAGGCCTACCAAGAGACCCAGTACTTC. It specifies CASSTQGGQAYQETQYF.

The chain combines TRBV27 with TRBJ2-1; 9 bases line up with TRBD2. Germline V lookup: CDR1 MNHEY, CDR2 SMNVEV (reference sequence). The length of the CDR3 is 19 residues. V shed 6 bases and J 10 bases; nucleotides not matched to a gene: 25. Here the CDR3 DNA reads TGTGCCAGCAGGATCTGGGGGGGGTTCGGCGGGAGGGCCCCTTGGGAGCAGTTCTTC. Amino acid sequence: CASRIWGGFGGRAPWEQFF.

The V call is TRBV6-5, the J call TRBJ2-2, with TRBD2 as a possible D gene (5 bases). The CDR3 contains 16 residues. V lost 0 bases, J lost 7 bases, and 15 bases lay in between. Germline V gene sequence: CDR1 MNHEY, CDR2 SVGAGI. The CDR3 protein is CASSYSIGGSGGELFF. The DNA for the CDR3 is TGTGCCAGCAGTTACTCGATTGGTGGGAGCGGCGGGGAGCTGTTTTTT.

This clonotype was seen at least ten times. V usage is TRBV28 and J usage is TRBJ2-1, with 9 bases that match TRBD1. J gave up 10 bases and V 4 bases, and 8 bases lay outside the gene matches. Germline V gene lookup returns CDR1 MDHEN and CDR2 SYDVKM. The CDR3 consists of 14 residues. The CDR3 region is CASSSETGGGEQFF. The CDR3 DNA follows: TGTGCCAGCAGTTCGGAGACAGGGGGTGGGGAGCAGTTCTTC. The full variable domain, completed using reference TRBV28 and TRBJ2-1, is DVKVTQSSRYLVKRTGEKVFLECVQDMDHENMFWYRQDPGLGLRLIYFSYDVKMKEKGDIPEGYSVSREKKERFSLILESASTNQTSMYLCASSSETGGGEQFFGPGTRLTVL.

The rearrangement links TRBV21-1 to TRBJ2-1; TRBD2, the table's D call, lacks a check against the DNA. TRBV21-1 is a documented pseudogene. This CDR3 has 15 amino acids. This CDR3 reads CASRGIAGAYNEQFF. The CDR3 DNA sequence: TGTGCCAGCCGGGGTATAGCGGGGGCTTACAATGAGCAGTTCTTC.